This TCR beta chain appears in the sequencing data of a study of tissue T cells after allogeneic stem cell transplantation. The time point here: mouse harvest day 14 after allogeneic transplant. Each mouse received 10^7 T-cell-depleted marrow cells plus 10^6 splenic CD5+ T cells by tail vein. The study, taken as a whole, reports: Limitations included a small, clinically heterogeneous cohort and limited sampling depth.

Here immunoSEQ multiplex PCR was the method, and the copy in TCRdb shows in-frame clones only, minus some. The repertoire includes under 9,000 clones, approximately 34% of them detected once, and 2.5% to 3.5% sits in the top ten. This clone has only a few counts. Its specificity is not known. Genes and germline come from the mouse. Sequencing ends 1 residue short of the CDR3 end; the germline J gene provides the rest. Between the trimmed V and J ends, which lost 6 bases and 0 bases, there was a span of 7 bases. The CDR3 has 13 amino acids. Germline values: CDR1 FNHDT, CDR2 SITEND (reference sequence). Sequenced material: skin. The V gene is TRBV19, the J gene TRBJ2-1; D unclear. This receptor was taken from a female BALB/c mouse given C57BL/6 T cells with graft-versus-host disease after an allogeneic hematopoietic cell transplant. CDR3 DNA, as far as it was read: TGTGCCAGCATAGACATTAACTATGCTGAGCAGTTC. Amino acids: CASIDINYAEQF. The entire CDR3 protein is CASIDINYAEQFF.